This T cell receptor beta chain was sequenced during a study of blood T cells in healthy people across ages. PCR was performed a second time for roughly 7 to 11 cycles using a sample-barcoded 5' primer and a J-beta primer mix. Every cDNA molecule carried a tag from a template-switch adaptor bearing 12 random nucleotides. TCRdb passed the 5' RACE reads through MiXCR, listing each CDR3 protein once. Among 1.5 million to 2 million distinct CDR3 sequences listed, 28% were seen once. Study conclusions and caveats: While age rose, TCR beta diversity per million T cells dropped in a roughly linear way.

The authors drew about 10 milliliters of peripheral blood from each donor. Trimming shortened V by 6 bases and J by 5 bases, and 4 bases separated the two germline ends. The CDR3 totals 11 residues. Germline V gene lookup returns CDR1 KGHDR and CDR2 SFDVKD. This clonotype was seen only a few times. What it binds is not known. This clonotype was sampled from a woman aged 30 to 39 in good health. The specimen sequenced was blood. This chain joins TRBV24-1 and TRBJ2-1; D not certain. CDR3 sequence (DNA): TGTGCCACCAGTTTGCACAATGAGCAGTTCTTC. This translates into CATSLHNEQFF.